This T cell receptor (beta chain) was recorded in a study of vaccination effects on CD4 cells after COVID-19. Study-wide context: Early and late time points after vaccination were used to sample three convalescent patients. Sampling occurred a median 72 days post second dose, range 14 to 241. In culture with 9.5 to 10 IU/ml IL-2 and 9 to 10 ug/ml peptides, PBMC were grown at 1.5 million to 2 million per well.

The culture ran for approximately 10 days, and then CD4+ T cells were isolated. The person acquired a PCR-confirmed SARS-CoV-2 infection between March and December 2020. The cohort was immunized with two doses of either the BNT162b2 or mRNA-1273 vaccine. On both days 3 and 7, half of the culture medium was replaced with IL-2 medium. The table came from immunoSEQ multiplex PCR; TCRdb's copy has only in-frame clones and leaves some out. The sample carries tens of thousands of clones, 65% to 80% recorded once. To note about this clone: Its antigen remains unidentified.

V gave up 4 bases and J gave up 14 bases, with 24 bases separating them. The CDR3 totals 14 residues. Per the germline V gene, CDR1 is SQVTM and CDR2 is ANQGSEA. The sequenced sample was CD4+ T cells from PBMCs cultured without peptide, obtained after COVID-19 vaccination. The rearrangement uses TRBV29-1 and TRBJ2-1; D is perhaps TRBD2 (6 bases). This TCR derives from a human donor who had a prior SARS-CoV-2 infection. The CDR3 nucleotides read TGCAGCGTTGGGGACCCGAGAAGGGGAGGTTGGAAGTTCTTC. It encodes CSVGDPRRGGWKFF.